Following are 32 T cell receptor beta chains from one sample sequenced in a study of read filtering for tumor transcriptome and immune sequencing. The library was built from roughly 400 ng RNA with molecular barcoded adaptors for alpha/delta and beta/gamma chains. One entry per CDR3 protein, called by TCRdb with MiXCR from the reads. Found here are tens of thousands of distinct CDR3 sequences, over 9.5% of them singletons; the top ten hold about 35%. The specimen sequenced was a population of CD138-negative cells sorted from bone marrow. The source is a donor older than 35 with multiple myeloma.

Notes on this clonotype: This may come from a read error, since a much larger clone is one base off. The rearrangement uses TRBV3-1 and TRBJ2-7; no clear D gene. There are 11 residues in the CDR3. With 8 bases removed from V and 3 bases from J, the gap between germline ends came to 8 bases. The germline V gene has CDR1 LGHDT and CDR2 YNNKEL (reference sequence). Here the CDR3 reads CASGLLYEQYF. The DNA of the CDR3 is TGTGCCAGCGGCCTGCTCTACGAGCAGTACTTC.

A remark on this clonotype: A much more abundant neighbour one base away suggests this may be a read error. V usage is TRBV4-2 and J usage is TRBJ2-3; maybe TRBD2 (5 bases). The V end was cut by 0 bases, the J end by 6 bases, with 16 bases between. The CDR3 sequence is 16 residues long. The V gene's germline CDR1 is LGHNA and CDR2 YNFKEQ. CDR3 amino acids: CASSQEGKRDRDTQYF. CDR3 nucleotides: TGTGCCAGCAGCCAAGAGGGGAAACGGGATAGGGATACGCAGTATTTT.

This rearrangement joins TRBV4-1 to TRBJ2-7, with TRBD2 matching 7 bases. This CDR3 spans 13 amino acids. From germline, CDR1 is MGHRA and CDR2 YSYEKL. Germline trimming cut 0 bases from V and 6 bases from J; bases unmatched to any gene: 2. CDR3: CASSQDGRVEQYF. DNA for the CDR3: TGCGCCAGCAGCCAAGATGGGAGGGTCGAGCAGTACTTC.

A note on this clonotype: Just one base apart from a much larger clone, this may be a read error. The chain uses TRBV11-2 and TRBJ2-6; D may be TRBD1 (6 bases). Per the germline V gene, CDR1 is SGHAT and CDR2 is FQNNGV. The CDR3 loop spans 18 amino acids. V lost 4 bases and J 0 bases, leaving 16 bases between the germline ends. CDR3 in amino acids: CASSSHKTGISGANVLTF. DNA for the CDR3: TGTGCCAGCAGCTCACATAAAACAGGGATCTCTGGGGCCAACGTCCTGACTTTC.

To note about this clonotype: The junction differs from germline at one of its ends, possibly a read error. The chain has TRBV11-2 and TRBJ2-1; 9 nucleotides match TRBD1. This CDR3 spans 14 amino acids. Per germline, CDR1 SGHAT and CDR2 FQNNGV. CDR3 bases: TGTGCCAGCTGCTTAGGGACAGGGTTGAATGAGCAGTCCTTC. Its translation: CASCLGTGLNEQSF.

Of note for this clonotype: This could be a read error, since a much larger clone is one nucleotide away. DNA of the CDR3: TGTGCCAGCAGCCTTAGCGGGGTTAGCATCGGGGAGCTGTTTTTT. Its protein is CASSLSGVSIGELFF. The chain links TRBV7-2 to TRBJ2-2; TRBD2 matches at 8 bases. Trimming at V came to 5 bases and at J to 7 bases, leaving 9 bases not matched to a gene. This CDR3 is 15 amino acids long. Germline V gene data show CDR1 as SGHTA and CDR2 as FQGNSA.

This clonotype was recorded many times. The chain carries TRBV2 and TRBJ1-1; D call uncertain. V was shortened by 1 base and J by 2 bases, with 8 bases between the two germline ends. This CDR3 contains 14 residues. Germline V gene sequence: CDR1 SNHLY, CDR2 FYNNEI. The CDR3 region is CASSEGILNTEAFF. DNA of the CDR3: TGTGCCAGCAGTGAAGGAATACTAAACACTGAAGCTTTCTTT.

This clonotype showed up many times. The chain carries TRBV11-3 and TRBJ1-2; D possibly corresponds to TRBD1 (5 bases). Germline V gene lookup returns CDR1 SGHNT and CDR2 YENEEA. Trimming shortened V by 4 bases and J by 2 bases, and 17 bases separated the two germline ends. The CDR3 extends over 16 amino acids. CDR3 nucleotide sequence: TGTGCCAGCAGCTCTCCAGCCGGAGGGGCGAACTATGGCTACACCTTC. Its translation: CASSSPAGGANYGYTF.

In its sample, this clonotype was seen many times. This chain connects TRBV24-1 to TRBJ2-5; TRBD2 matches 7 bases. The V gene's germline CDR1 is KGHDR and CDR2 SFDVKD. The CDR3 is 13 residues long. V was pared by 5 bases and J by 5 bases, with 4 bases of the junction left unmatched. CDR3 DNA: TGTGCCACCAGTGGTCGGGAGGCGGAGACCCAGTACTTC. Translating it yields CATSGREAETQYF.

This clonotype has at least ten counts. This chain links TRBV7-2 with TRBJ2-7; the D gene is possibly TRBD1 (5 bases). The CDR3 is made up of 16 amino acids. Between the trimmed V and J ends, which lost 7 bases and 3 bases, there was a span of 22 bases. Germline V gene lookup returns CDR1 SGHTA and CDR2 FQGNSA. CDR3 DNA: TGTGCCAGCACCCCCGGGTACAGCAAAGGGGTCTACGAGCAGTACTTC. As protein: CASTPGYSKGVYEQYF.

This clonotype was recorded many times. The chain is built from TRBV11-2 and TRBJ2-4; 7 bases align to TRBD1. The V segment lost 5 bases and the J segment 3 bases; nucleotides outside the gene matches: 4. The CDR3 runs 14 residues. Germline CDR1 reads SGHAT; CDR2 reads FQNNGV. The CDR3 reads CASSPGTVKNIQYF. The DNA of the CDR3 is TGTGCCAGCAGCCCCGGGACAGTCAAAAACATTCAGTACTTC.

This clonotype is labeled medium-sized. The chain has TRBV12-5 and TRBJ2-1, with D unclear. The V and J ends lost 1 base and 7 bases respectively, with 8 bases between them. From germline, CDR1 is LGHNT and CDR2 FRNRAP. This CDR3 has 13 residues. The CDR3 nucleotides are TGTGCTAGTGGTTTGGGTCAAGGGAATGAGCAGTTCTTC. Translating gives CASGLGQGNEQFF.

This clonotype was picked up many times. This chain connects TRBV20-1 to TRBJ2-4; 8 nucleotides match TRBD1. CDR1 is DFQATT, CDR2 SNEGSKA, per germline (reference sequence). V shed 5 bases, J shed 15 bases, and the junction held 6 bases outside the gene matches. CDR3 length: 10 residues. The CDR3 bases are TGCAGTGCTCGACGGACAGGGCTGTACTTC. Amino acids: CSARRTGLYF.

Many counts were recorded for this clonotype. The V call is TRBV7-8, the J call TRBJ2-1, with 7 positions matching TRBD1. The junction had 8 bases not matched to a gene; V was cut back by 6 bases and J by 3 bases. Germline CDR1 reads SGHVS; CDR2 reads FQNEAQ. This CDR3 region has 15 residues. CDR3 DNA: TGTGCCAGCAGGCTAACGACAGGGATCTACAATGAGCAGTTCTTC. It yields the protein CASRLTTGIYNEQFF.

This clonotype was seen more than once but under ten times. Mismatch with germline at one junction end may stem from a read error. This chain connects TRBV7-8 to TRBJ2-7; 10 nucleotides agree with TRBD2. The CDR3 runs 15 residues. Germline V lookup: CDR1 SGHVS, CDR2 FQNEAQ. For the CDR3, the DNA is TGTGCCAACAGCTTGCTAGCGGGGGTCTCCTACGGGCAGTACTTC. Amino acid sequence: CANSLLAGVSYGQYF.

In this sample, this clonotype turned up many times. V and J are TRBV28 and TRBJ1-5; 7 nucleotides align to TRBD1. This CDR3 is 13 amino acids long. The V and J ends lost 6 bases and 6 bases, in that order; junction bases with no gene match: 5. Germline V CDR1 and CDR2: MDHEN, SYDVKM. The CDR3 DNA reads TGTGCCAGCAGCAACAGGGGTAGTCAGCCCCAGCATTTT. Its protein product is CASSNRGSQPQHF.

This clonotype was picked up many times. The chain recombines TRBV15 with TRBJ2-7; perhaps TRBD2 as D (7 bases). V was pared by 0 bases and J by 7 bases, with 22 bases between. This CDR3 region has 17 residues. Germline-derived CDR1 and CDR2 are LNHNV and YYDKDF (reference sequence). This CDR3 reads CATSRDLGGGDVREQYF. CDR3 sequence (DNA): TGTGCCACCAGCAGAGATCTCGGCGGGGGCGACGTACGTGAGCAGTACTTC.

Ten or more counts support this clonotype. The chain joins TRBV28 to TRBJ1-6; D call uncertain. The germline gives CDR1 MDHEN, CDR2 SYDVKM. The ends were cut back, 6 bases at V and 10 bases at J, with 13 bases in the middle. This CDR3 has 13 residues. This CDR3 is CASSSPVGSPLHF. As DNA, the CDR3 is TGTGCCAGCAGCTCCCCTGTAGGGTCACCCCTCCACTTT.

For this clonotype: A read error may be the cause here, since a much bigger clone is one base away. CDR3 nucleotides: TGCAGTGCTAGAGAGGGTTGGGATCAGCCCCAGCATTTT. Residues: CSAREGWDQPQHF. The chain recombines TRBV20-1 with TRBJ1-5; no firm D call. The V and J ends lost 0 bases and 5 bases respectively, with 8 bases between them. The CDR3 runs to 13 residues. CDR1 is DFQATT, CDR2 SNEGSKA, per germline (reference sequence).

This clonotype was seen ten or more times. V and J are TRBV5-1 and TRBJ2-5, with D perhaps being TRBD1 or TRBD2 (5 bases each). Germline V CDR1 and CDR2: SGHRS, YFSETQ. V was pared by 1 base and J by 7 bases, with 11 bases between. The CDR3 totals 13 residues. Written as DNA, the CDR3 is TGCGCCAGCAGCTTGAGAAATGGGGGGACCCAGTACTTC. Its protein is CASSLRNGGTQYF.

This clonotype was seen repeatedly, ten times or more. The rearrangement joins TRBV15 to TRBJ2-2; TRBD2 might be the D (6 bases). V lost 5 bases, J lost 4 bases, and 14 bases lay in between. Germline V lookup: CDR1 LNHNV, CDR2 YYDKDF (reference sequence). This CDR3 spans 15 amino acids. DNA of the CDR3: TGTGCCACCAGCGGGGCTGGGGGGTTCACCGGGGAGCTGTTTTTT. The encoded protein is CATSGAGGFTGELFF.

This clonotype has ten or more counts. The chain employs TRBV20-1 and TRBJ2-7, with D possibly being TRBD2 (5 bases). This CDR3 has 12 amino acids. Trimming removed 6 bases from V and 6 bases from J, with 15 bases in between. Germline assignment: CDR1 DFQATT and CDR2 SNEGSKA (reference sequence). This chain's CDR3 is CSAENRGVEQYF. As DNA, the CDR3 is TGCAGTGCCGAAAACCGGGGAGTCGAGCAGTACTTC.

As for this clonotype: A much larger clone differs by one base, so this may be a read error. This chain uses TRBV27 with TRBJ2-5, with a weak D call TRBD2 (5 bases). The CDR3 length is 14 residues. Germline CDR1 and CDR2: MNHEY and SMNVEV (reference sequence). CDR3 nucleotides: TGTGCCAGCAGTCCCCTCGGGAACCAAGAGGCCCAGTACTTC. It is translated as CASSPLGNQEAQYF.

The table lists this clonotype with many counts. The rearrangement links TRBV7-2 to TRBJ2-3, with no clear D. The germline V gene encodes CDR1 SGHTA and CDR2 FQGNSA. The CDR3 covers 12 residues. V lost 5 bases and J lost 6, with 9 bases in between. The CDR3 DNA reads as TGTGCCAGCAGCACCCCTGTGGATACGCAGTATTTT. The encoded protein is CASSTPVDTQYF.

This clonotype came up a few times. The rearrangement uses TRBV7-9 and TRBJ2-1, with D unclear. The germline V gene has CDR1 SEHNR and CDR2 FQNEAQ (reference sequence). The CDR3 contains 13 residues. Trimming pared 5 bases from V and 7 bases from J, leaving 12 bases between. This CDR3 reads CASSPGGRNEQFF. As DNA, the CDR3 is TGTGCCAGCAGCCCCGGTGGAAGGAATGAGCAGTTCTTC. Full variable domain (missing parts from reference TRBV7-9 and TRBJ2-1): DTGVSQNPRHKITKRGQNVTFRCDPISEHNRLYWYRQTLGQGPEFLTYFQNEAQLEKSRLLSDRFSAERPKGSFSTLEIQRTEQGDSAMYLCASSPGGRNEQFFGPGTRLTVL.

This clonotype appeared many times. This chain's CDR3 is CASRNTGELFF. The CDR3 coding sequence is TGTGCCAGTAGGAACACCGGGGAGCTGTTTTTT. The V gene is TRBV2, the J gene TRBJ2-2; D call uncertain. The CDR3 consists of 11 residues. V lost 9 bases, J lost 1 base, and 3 bases lay in between. Per the germline V gene, CDR1 is SNHLY and CDR2 is FYNNEI.

This clonotype turned up a few times. V is TRBV18 and J is TRBJ1-1, with D possibly TRBD1 on 5 matching bases. CDR1 is KGHSH, CDR2 LQKENI, per germline. This CDR3 has 15 amino acids. V was trimmed by 4 bases and J by 2 bases, leaving 14 bases between them. In DNA, the CDR3 is TGTGCCAGCTCACGACGGGGGGGAAGCAACACTGAAGCTTTCTTT. It codes for CASSRRGGSNTEAFF.

Concerning this clonotype itself: With a far larger clone one base away, a read error is the likely cause. The V and J genes are TRBV7-3 and TRBJ2-3, with a possible D match to TRBD1 (6 bases). The CDR3 extends over 14 amino acids. Germline assignment: CDR1 SGHTA and CDR2 FQGTGA. Between the trimmed V and J ends, which lost 5 bases and 4 bases, there was a span of 13 bases. The CDR3 here is CASSPDWGPDTQYF. The CDR3 nucleotides are TGTGCCAGCAGCCCTGACTGGGGGCCAGATACGCAGTATTTT.

This clonotype was seen at least ten times. This chain uses TRBV6-6 with TRBJ2-1, with D unresolved. The germline gives CDR1 MNHNY, CDR2 SVGAGI (reference sequence). Trimming shortened V by 3 bases and J by 0 bases, and 9 bases separated the two germline ends. The length of the CDR3 is 15 residues. The CDR3 is CASSYPGTSYNEQFF. CDR3 coding DNA: TGTGCCAGCAGTTATCCCGGCACCTCCTACAATGAGCAGTTCTTC.

This clonotype was counted a few times. A much larger clone sits a single nucleotide away, making a read error possible. The CDR3 nucleotides read TGCAGTGCAATTGACAGGGGGAGCACTGAAGCTTTCTTT. Translating gives CSAIDRGSTEAFF. This chain joins TRBV20-1 and TRBJ1-1, with 9 bases identical to TRBD1. The CDR3 totals 13 residues. Germline CDR1 is DFQATT and CDR2 is SNEGSKA (reference sequence). V was pared by 6 bases and J by 4 bases, with 6 bases of the junction left unmatched.

This clonotype was seen repeatedly, ten times or more. The chain's CDR3 is CASTTGRFYEQYF. CDR3 nucleotides: TGCGCCAGCACCACAGGACGGTTCTACGAGCAGTACTTC. The V call is TRBV10-2, the J call TRBJ2-7; possibly TRBD1 for D (5 bases). Trimming removed 7 bases at V and 3 bases at J, with 13 bases between. The CDR3 runs 13 residues. CDR1 and CDR2 from the germline V gene are WSHSY and SAAADI.

To note about this clonotype: A far larger clone is one nucleotide away, so this likely arose from a read error. The chain recombines TRBV6-5 with TRBJ2-1, with 10 bases aligning to TRBD2. Trimming cost V 5 bases and J 10 bases; bases outside gene matches: 5. CDR1 and CDR2 (germline): MNHEY, SVGAGI. The CDR3 sequence is 13 residues long. CDR3 amino acids: CASSSVAGGEQFF. Here the CDR3 DNA reads TGTGCCAGCAGTAGTGTAGCGGGGGGAGAGCAGTTCTTC.